This TCR beta chain was observed in a study of OX40 agonist ivuxolimab in advanced cancers. The V and J ends lost 7 bases and 5 bases respectively, with 21 bases between them. Germline V gene lookup returns CDR1 SGHVS and CDR2 FQNEAQ. CDR3 length: 15 residues. Method: immunoSEQ multiplex PCR; TCRdb's copy keeps in-frame clones and lacks some. The sample carries 45,000 or so clones, approximately 90% recorded once. The TCR comes from an adult with an advanced solid tumor such as melanoma, head and neck, liver or kidney cancer. The V call is TRBV7-8, the J call TRBJ2-7; the D gene is possibly TRBD1 (5 bases). This sample comprised CD4+ or CD8+ T cells sorted from blood, obtained in a trial of the OX40 agonist ivuxolimab. The CDR3 loop is CASTNWAGMIHEQYF. In DNA form, the CDR3 reads TGTGCCAGCACTAATTGGGCAGGGATGATCCACGAGCAGTACTTC.